Each of the 7 T cell receptor beta chains below was sequenced from the same sample in a study of blood T cell repertoires in COVID-19. Sequenced by immunoSEQ multiplex PCR; TCRdb stores in-frame clones only, minus some. The data contain 150,000 to 200,000 clones, approximately 86% of them singletons. Sequenced material: peripheral blood. These receptors were collected from a man aged 55 to 70 with COVID-19, enrolled during active disease.

This clone was seen only a few times. The genes are TRBV18 and TRBJ1-1; TRBD1 matches at 8 bases. From germline, CDR1 is KGHSH and CDR2 LQKENI. Trimming at V came to 1 base and at J to 0 bases, leaving 10 bases not matched to a gene. This CDR3 has 18 residues. CDR3 DNA sequence: TGTGCCAGCTCACCACGTCCCGGGACAGGAGGAATGAACACTGAAGCTTTCTTT. Translated: CASSPRPGTGGMNTEAFF. The full variable domain, completed using reference TRBV18 and TRBJ1-1, is NAGVMQNPRHLVRRRGQEARLRCSPMKGHSHVYWYRQLPEEGLKFMVYLQKENIIDESGMPKERFSAEFPKEGPSILRIQQVVRGDSAAYFCASSPRPGTGGMNTEAFFGQGTRLTVV.

The chain recombines TRBV29-1 with TRBJ1-3, with D hard to call. Germline-derived CDR1 and CDR2 are SQVTM and ANQGSEA. Trimming cost V 4 bases and J 4 bases, with 8 bases left between them. The length of the CDR3 is 12 residues. Written as DNA, the CDR3 is TGCAGCGTTGTTCGGGGAGGAAACACCATATATTTT. Protein: CSVVRGGNTIYF.

The CDR3 bases are TGTGCCAGCAGCTTATACGGACAGGGAGGGTCCTCTGGCTACACCTTC. Residues: CASSLYGQGGSSGYTF. The V call is TRBV7-2, the J call TRBJ1-2, with 8 bases that match TRBD1. The V gene's germline CDR1 is SGHTA and CDR2 FQGNSA. V dropped 2 bases and J dropped 7; count of bases not matched to a gene: 12. The CDR3 spans 16 residues.

V usage is TRBV28 and J usage is TRBJ1-5; the match to TRBD1 covers 8 bases. Trimming removed 5 bases from V and 2 bases from J; junction bases left unmatched: 11. The length of the CDR3 is 17 residues. Germline CDR1 is MDHEN and CDR2 is SYDVKM. In nucleotides, the CDR3 is TGTGCCAGCAGTCCCCCAGGGACAGGCGGGGGCAATCAGCCCCAGCATTTT. This gives the protein CASSPPGTGGGNQPQHF.

This clone was seen just once. This chain uses TRBV11-2 with TRBJ2-5, with TRBD1 identical over 7 bases. The CDR3 totals 15 residues. V was clipped by 1 base and J by 2 bases; unmatched bases: 4. The germline CDR1 and CDR2 sequences are SGHAT and FQNNGV. The CDR3 reads CASSLGDRVQETQYF. As DNA, the CDR3 is TGTGCCAGCAGCTTAGGGGACAGAGTACAAGAGACCCAGTACTTC.

This chain links TRBV6-2 or TRBV6-3 with TRBJ2-4, with D possibly TRBD1 on 6 matching bases. Looked up from germline, CDR1 is MNHEY and CDR2 is SVGEGT. Between the trimmed V and J ends, which lost 3 bases and 1 base, there was a span of 28 bases. CDR3 size: 21 residues. CDR3 coding DNA: TGTGCCAGCAGTTATGACGCAGGGGCCATGAGTAGGAGAATCGCCAAAAACATTCAGTACTTC. It is translated as CASSYDAGAMSRRIAKNIQYF.

The V and J genes are TRBV4-3 and TRBJ2-2; 8 bases are a match to TRBD1. The junction had 5 bases not matched to a gene; V was cut back by 3 bases and J by 5 bases. The CDR3 contains 15 residues. Germline loops: CDR1 LGHNA, CDR2 YSLEER. The CDR3 reads CASSQDRVITGELFF. The CDR3, as DNA: TGCGCCAGCAGCCAGGACAGGGTTATTACCGGGGAGCTGTTTTTT.